This TCR beta chain emerged from a study of T-cell memory formation after mild COVID-19. Whole-study context: Across donors, TCR clusters were largely donor specific. Broader study findings: From day 15 to 85, contracting clones were balanced between CD4 and CD8, whereas later expanders leaned toward CD4+. Memory sampled before infection contained some responding clones, suggesting cross-reactive memory joined.

As for this clonotype: Its antigen is still unknown.

The CDR3 extends over 13 amino acids. The germline V gene has CDR1 KGHSH and CDR2 LQKENI. Trimming stripped 3 bases from V and 5 bases from J, with 11 bases between. Via MiXCR, TCRdb re-called the 5' RACE reads, giving one row per CDR3 protein. The sample has about 310,000 distinct CDR3 sequences; around 15% are singletons. The TCR was taken from a man between 18 and 29 years old who had mild COVID-19 (a few samples of this study predate the infection). Cell type and time point are not known. The sample consisted of PBMCs or a T cell subset sorted from them (not recorded which). The chain is built from TRBV18 and TRBJ2-7; D ambiguous. For the CDR3, the DNA is TGTGCCAGCTCACCCGTTGGGTTCGACGAGCAGTACTTC. It encodes CASSPVGFDEQYF.